This is a list of T cell receptor beta chains from one sample in a study of T cells in Graves' hyperthyroidism and ophthalmopathy. TCRdb itself ran the multiplex PCR reads through MiXCR, one entry per CDR3 protein. This sample carries roughly 500,000 distinct CDR3 sequences, 46% of them seen once, and the ten largest clones take about 45%. The sequenced sample consisted of peripheral blood or thyroid tissue (not recorded which). Every receptor here comes from an adult woman with Graves' disease, either hyperthyroidism or ophthalmopathy (not recorded which). Both conserved end residues are part of each CDR3. A D gene is named only where the DNA matches it firmly. The size field is filled for only some rows; it gives once, few, many or a size class.

abundance	v_gene	j_gene	d_gene	CDR3aa	CDR3nt
.	TRBV9	TRBJ2-7	TRBD1	CASSVGSGQVYEQYF	TGTGCCAGCAGCGTAGGGTCGGGACAGGTCTACGAGCAGTACTTC
many	TRBV6-1	TRBJ1-2	.	CASSELNGYGYTF	TGTGCCAGCAGTGAACTCAATGGCTATGGCTACACCTTC
.	TRBV15	TRBJ1-1	TRBD1	CATSSGQLNTEAFF	TGTGCCACCAGCTCGGGACAGTTGAACACTGAAGCTTTCTTT
few	TRBV29-1	TRBJ2-7	.	CSVSLGPTYEQYF	TGCAGCGTTTCGTTAGGTCCTACCTACGAGCAGTACTTC
many	TRBV5-8	TRBJ1-2	TRBD1	CASSLGQGEVYGYTF	TGTGCCAGCAGCTTGGGACAGGGAGAAGTGTATGGCTACACCTTC
many	TRBV19	TRBJ1-1	.	CASSMMGGGAFF	TGTGCCAGTAGTATGATGGGAGGAGGAGCTTTCTTT
few	TRBV28	TRBJ1-4	.	CASSLFGSGANEKLFF	TGTGCCAGCAGTTTGTTTGGTTCAGGGGCTAATGAAAAACTGTTTTTT
.	TRBV10-3	TRBJ2-5	.	CAISDELETQYF	TGTGCCATCAGTGACGAGTTGGAGACCCAGTACTTC
once	TRBV11-2	TRBJ1-4	TRBD1	CASSSWTGNEKLFF	TGTGCCAGCAGCTCTTGGACAGGGAATGAAAAACTGTTTTTT
many	TRBV20-1	TRBJ1-1	TRBD1	CSAMPTGGVAFF	TGCAGTGCCATGCCGACAGGGGGGGTAGCTTTCTTT
.	TRBV7-2	TRBJ2-6	.	CASSLSGARAYVLTF	TGTGCCAGCAGCCTCTCTGGGGCGCGGGCCTACGTCCTGACTTTC
.	TRBV29-1	TRBJ1-3	.	CSVERQRNTIYF	TGCAGCGTTGAGAGACAGAGGAACACCATATATTTT
.	TRBV27	TRBJ1-5	.	CASRCPREQGALYSNQPQHF	TGTGCCAGCAGATGCCCACGGGAACAGGGAGCCCTTTATAGCAATCAGCCCCAGCATTTT
many	TRBV20-1	TRBJ2-7	TRBD2	CSARDPLAATYEQYF	TGCAGTGCTAGAGATCCGCTAGCGGCTACCTACGAGCAGTACTTC
many	TRBV4-1	TRBJ2-7	.	CASSQEGLASSYEQYF	TGCGCCAGCAGCCAAGAAGGGTTAGCATCATCCTACGAGCAGTACTTC
once	TRBV19	TRBJ1-5	.	CASSMGLGDLRSQHF	TGTGCCAGTAGTATGGGGTTAGGGGACCTGCGGTCCCAGCATTTT
many	TRBV20-1	TRBJ1-4	.	CSARDSRDPEKLFF	TGCAGTGCTAGAGATAGCAGGGACCCTGAAAAACTGTTTTTT
.	TRBV29-1	TRBJ2-7	.	CRPTDGYHYEQYF	TGCAGGCCTACCGACGGCTACCACTACGAGCAGTACTTC
.	TRBV10-3	TRBJ2-5	.	CAISELDVHVYF	TGTGCCATCAGTGAGTTGGACGTTCATGTATACTTC
.	TRBV29-1	TRBJ1-2	.	CSVEPGVGYGYTF	TGCAGCGTTGAACCGGGGGTTGGCTATGGCTACACCTTC
.	TRBV7-3	TRBJ1-2	TRBD1	CASSLTGGAHYGYTF	TGTGCCAGCAGCTTGACAGGGGGCGCACACTATGGCTACACCTTC
.	TRBV7-2	TRBJ1-1	.	CASSQSVLNTEAFF	TGTGCCAGCAGCCAATCAGTTTTGAACACTGAAGCTTTCTTT
many	TRBV15	TRBJ1-1	.	CATSTRLRGQAEAFF	TGTGCCACCAGCACAAGATTACGGGGGCAAGCTGAAGCTTTCTTT
.	TRBV7-6	TRBJ1-5	.	CASSLVAGATVQPQHF	TGTGCCAGCAGCTTGGTGGCGGGGGCTACGGTTCAGCCCCAGCATTTT
once	TRBV29-1	TRBJ2-2	TRBD2	CSVGLAGDDTGELFF	TGCAGCGTGGGACTAGCGGGAGATGACACCGGGGAGCTGTTTTTT
few	TRBV4-1	TRBJ1-5	TRBD1	CASSYRTGESQPQHF	TGCGCCAGCAGCTATAGGACAGGGGAGAGTCAGCCCCAGCATTTT
many	TRBV29-1	TRBJ1-1	TRBD1	CSVAPGTGAEAFF	TGCAGCGTTGCCCCCGGGACAGGCGCTGAAGCTTTCTTT
.	TRBV11-2	TRBJ2-7	.	CASSNPSEQYF	TGTGCCAGCTCAAATCCCAGCGAGCAGTACTTC
.	TRBV20-1	TRBJ2-4	.	CSARGPGF	TGCAGTGCTAGAGGGCCGGGCTTC